The rows below give T cell receptor beta chains drawn from one sample of a study of blood T cell repertoires in COVID-19. Sequenced by immunoSEQ multiplex PCR; TCRdb stores in-frame clones only, minus some. The top ten clones hold roughly 4% of a sample with 95,000 to 150,000 clones, 65% to 85% of them seen once. The sequencing sample was made of PBMCs or T cells enriched from blood (not recorded which). These receptors were obtained from a woman between 25 and 40 years old who had recovered from COVID-19. The CDR3 runs from the conserved cysteine through the conserved F or W. Each record gives: V gene, clone size, D gene, J gene, CDR3 protein, CDR3 DNA. D genes are given only for firm matches. Not every row has a clone size; where given, it reads once, few, many or a size class.

>TRBV7-2|NA|NA|TRBJ2-5
CASSLAYGVETQYF
TGTGCCAGCAGCTTAGCGTACGGAGTAGAGACCCAGTACTTC
>TRBV29-1|NA|TRBD2|TRBJ2-1
CSVKLAGEGTYNEQFF
TGCAGCGTTAAACTAGCGGGAGAGGGCACCTACAATGAGCAGTTCTTC
>TRBV11-2|few|NA|TRBJ1-5
CASSLDRGGPFQHF
TGTGCCAGCAGCTTAGATCGTGGGGGCCCGTTCCAGCATTTT
>TRBV5-4|NA|NA|TRBJ2-5
CASSLQAQETQYF
TGTGCCAGCAGCTTGCAGGCACAAGAGACCCAGTACTTC
>TRBV30|NA|NA|TRBJ2-6
CAWSAGQPPPSSGANVLTF
TGTGCCTGGAGTGCAGGACAGCCACCCCCTAGCTCTGGGGCCAACGTCCTGACTTTC
>TRBV12-3/TRBV12-4|NA|NA|TRBJ2-1
CASSSRTAGEQFF
TGTGCCAGCAGTTCGAGGACGGCGGGTGAGCAGTTCTTC
>TRBV5-1|NA|TRBD1|TRBJ2-5
CASRKTGGGETQYF
TGCGCCAGCAGGAAGACAGGGGGCGGCGAGACCCAGTACTTC
>TRBV19|NA|NA|TRBJ2-2
CASRREYTGELFF
TGTGCCAGTAGGCGGGAATACACCGGGGAGCTGTTTTTT
>TRBV12-3/TRBV12-4|NA|NA|TRBJ1-2
CASSFRAGYGYTF
TGTGCCAGCAGTTTCCGGGCGGGCTATGGCTACACCTTC
>TRBV28|NA|NA|TRBJ1-2
CASSRQAGGYTF
TGTGCCAGCAGTCGACAGGCTGGTGGCTACACCTTC
>TRBV4-2|NA|TRBD1|TRBJ1-5
CASSPSGSRGFNGNQPQHF
TGTGCCAGCAGCCCCTCCGGGAGCAGGGGGTTTAACGGGAATCAGCCCCAGCATTTT
>TRBV3-1/TRBV3-2|once|NA|TRBJ1-2
CASSQGRVYGYTF
TGTGCCAGCAGCCAAGGCAGGGTCTATGGCTACACCTTC
>TRBV6-4|few|TRBD1|TRBJ2-3
CASSRRPGQGADTQYF
TGTGCCAGCAGCCGTCGTCCGGGACAGGGGGCAGATACGCAGTATTTT
>TRBV3-1/TRBV3-2|NA|NA|TRBJ2-2
CASSRTSRTGELFF
TGTGCCAGCAGTCGAACTAGCCGCACCGGGGAGCTGTTTTTT
>TRBV18|NA|TRBD2|TRBJ2-1
CASSPASGHPNEQFF
TGTGCCAGCTCACCCGCTAGCGGACACCCAAATGAGCAGTTCTTC
>TRBV7-2|NA|TRBD1|TRBJ2-7
CASSLAWGQGREQYF
TGTGCCAGCAGCTTAGCGTGGGGACAGGGCCGGGAGCAGTACTTC
>TRBV19|NA|NA|TRBJ2-7
CASSTDRRSYEQYF
TGTGCCAGTAGTACGGACAGAAGGAGTTACGAGCAGTACTTC
>TRBV19|NA|TRBD2|TRBJ2-1
CASSMGTSFYEQFF
TGTGCCAGTAGTATGGGGACTAGCTTCTATGAGCAGTTCTTC
>TRBV7-2|NA|TRBD2|TRBJ2-3
CASSFSGRQADTQYF
TGTGCCAGCAGCTTTAGCGGGAGACAAGCAGATACGCAGTATTTT
>TRBV15|NA|TRBD2|TRBJ2-1
CATSSPGLAPPNSYNEQFF
TGTGCCACCAGCTCTCCGGGACTAGCGCCTCCCAACTCCTACAATGAGCAGTTCTTC
>TRBV5-1|NA|TRBD2|TRBJ2-1
CASSLRPTGLAVNEQFF
TGCGCCAGCAGCTTGCGACCGACGGGACTAGCGGTCAATGAGCAGTTCTTC
>TRBV7-8|NA|NA|TRBJ2-2
CASSPMRPDKAGELFF
TGTGCCAGCAGCCCGATGAGACCAGACAAGGCCGGGGAGCTGTTTTTT
>TRBV5-1|NA|NA|TRBJ2-5
CASSFAGLYQETQYF
TGCGCCAGCAGCTTTGCGGGACTGTACCAAGAGACCCAGTACTTC
>TRBV4-1|NA|NA|TRBJ1-2
CASSQVGDYGYTF
TGCGCCAGCAGCCAAGTAGGGGACTATGGCTACACCTTC
>TRBV5-4|NA|NA|TRBJ1-1
CASSSRDMNTEAFF
TGTGCCAGCAGCTCTCGTGACATGAACACTGAAGCTTTCTTT
>TRBV30|NA|TRBD2|TRBJ2-3
CAWGVWGRADTQYF
TGTGCCTGGGGGGTCTGGGGGAGGGCAGATACGCAGTATTTT